The TCR beta chain described here comes from a study of blood T cell repertoires in COVID-19. This CDR3 contains 11 residues. Germline V gene sequence: CDR1 SGHAT, CDR2 FQDESV (reference sequence). Trimming left V 5 bases short and J 7 bases short, with 6 bases between. Source study methods: Amplification of reference gene primers was used by the study to estimate nucleated cell counts. The protocol was immunoSEQ multiplex PCR, while the TCRdb copy is restricted to in-frame clones and leaves out a portion. V and J calls and clone size are as listed in that table; D and trimming were resolved from the DNA. Counted here are approximately 220,000 clones, 86% occurring once; the ten biggest clones make up about 4%.

The V gene is TRBV11-1, the J gene TRBJ2-1; no clear D. The sequenced material came from PBMCs or T cells enriched from blood (not recorded which). This clonotype was sampled from a woman in her thirties or forties with acute COVID-19. DNA for the CDR3: TGTGCCAGCAGCCAGACAAATGAGCAGTTCTTC. Protein: CASSQTNEQFF.